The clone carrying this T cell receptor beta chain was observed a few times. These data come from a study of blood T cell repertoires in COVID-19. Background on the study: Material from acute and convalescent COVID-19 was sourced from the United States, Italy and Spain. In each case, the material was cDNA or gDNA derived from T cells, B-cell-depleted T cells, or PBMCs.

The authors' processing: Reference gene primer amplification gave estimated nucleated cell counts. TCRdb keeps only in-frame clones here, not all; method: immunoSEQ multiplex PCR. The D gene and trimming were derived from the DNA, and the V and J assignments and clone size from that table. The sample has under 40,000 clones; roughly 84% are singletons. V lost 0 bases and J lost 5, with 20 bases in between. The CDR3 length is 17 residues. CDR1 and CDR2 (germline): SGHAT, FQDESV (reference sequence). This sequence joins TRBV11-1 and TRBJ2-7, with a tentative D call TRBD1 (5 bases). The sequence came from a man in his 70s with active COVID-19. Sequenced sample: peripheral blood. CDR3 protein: CASSLAIMFSRGHEQYF. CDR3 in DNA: TGTGCCAGCAGCTTAGCAATTATGTTTTCAAGGGGCCACGAGCAGTACTTC. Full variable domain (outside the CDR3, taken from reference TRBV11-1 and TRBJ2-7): EAEVAQSPRYKITEKSQAVAFWCDPISGHATLYWYRQILGQGPELLVQFQDESVVDDSQLPKDRFSAERLKGVDSTLKIQPAELGDSAMYLCASSLAIMFSRGHEQYFGPGTRLTVT.